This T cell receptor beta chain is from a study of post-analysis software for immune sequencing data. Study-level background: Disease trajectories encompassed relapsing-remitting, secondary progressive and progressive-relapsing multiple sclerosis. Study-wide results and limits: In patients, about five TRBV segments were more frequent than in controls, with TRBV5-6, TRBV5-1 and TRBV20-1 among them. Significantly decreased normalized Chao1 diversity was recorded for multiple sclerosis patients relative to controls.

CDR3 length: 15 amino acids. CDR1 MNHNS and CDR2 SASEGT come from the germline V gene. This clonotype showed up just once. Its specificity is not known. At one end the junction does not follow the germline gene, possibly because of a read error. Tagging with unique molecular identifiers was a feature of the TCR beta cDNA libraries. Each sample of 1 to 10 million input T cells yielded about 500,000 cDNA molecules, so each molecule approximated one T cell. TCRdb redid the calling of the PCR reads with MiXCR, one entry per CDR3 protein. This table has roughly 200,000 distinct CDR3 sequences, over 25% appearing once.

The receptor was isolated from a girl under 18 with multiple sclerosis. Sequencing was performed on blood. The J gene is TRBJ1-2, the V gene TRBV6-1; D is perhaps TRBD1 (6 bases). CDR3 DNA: TGTGCCTGCAGCTCCCGCGGACAGCGCTACTATGGCTACACCTTC. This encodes CACSSRGQRYYGYTF.